Listed here is a single TCR beta chain. It lacks a known antigen. Base qualities are missing; no much larger clone stands one base away. These data come from a study of identical twins (dated by TCRdb to about 2016). Background for the entire study: TCR alpha and beta repertoires from monozygotic twins, unrelated adults of various ages and cord blood were deep-sequenced to test whether fetal clonotypes persist. Replicate twin experiments were performed at different times using different library preparation protocols to rule out contamination. The full study reports these points: Abundant cord blood beta clonotypes had fewer insertions, young adult naive repertoires showed a similar but weaker trend, and memory repertoires showed no such trend. Conclusions relied on cross-sectional statistical analysis, since the same donors could not be followed over many years. A weaker excess of twin sharing was found in beta out-of-frame sequences because the signal-to-noise ratio was lowered by fewer shared sequences. Compared with coincidental sharing between unrelated individuals, out-of-frame TCR alpha sequences shared between twins had an excess of sequences with low generation probability. Zero-insertion analyses could be partly confounded by invariant T cells such as MAIT and iNKT, though diverse VJ usage argued against such confounding for most clonotypes. In monozygotic twins, out-of-frame TCR alpha sharing was systematically underestimated by recombination models, although the models agreed with sharing between unrelated individuals.

CDR1 DFQATT and CDR2 SNEGSKA were looked up in the germline V gene (reference sequence). From its cysteine to its phenylalanine, the CDR3 spans 14 amino acids. Only CDR3 DNA is held: 42 bases, read in frame from base 1. Every donor in the study was a healthy Caucasian. Three unrelated non-twin adults were additionally sequenced: a male aged 18 to 30, a male aged 50 to 60 and a female aged 50 to 60. Miltenyi CD45RO+ enrichment and human naive T-cell isolation kits were used to isolate memory (CD45RO+) and naive T cells from PBMC. Libraries were prepared through 5' RACE. The run used an Illumina HiSeq 2000. Template switching introduced a universal primer binding site; the final cDNA contained a unique molecular identifier, enabling accurate counting of TCR cDNA molecules. First-strand cDNA for TCR alpha and beta chains was synthesized from specific primers in the conserved constant-segment region. Each cDNA library was double barcoded, with a SMART-Mk sample barcode plus Illumina barcodes, to control for contamination. TruSeq adapter sequences, together with Illumina sample barcodes, were added in two successive PCR steps. TCR alpha and beta cDNA libraries were sequenced on the Illumina HiSeq platform with custom primers. The authors' analysis ran thus. MiGEC was used to process raw reads and extract unique molecular identifiers, and MiXCR was used to find CDR3 positions. For each individual, recombination models were inferred using an EM algorithm with the repgenHMM and IGoR tools. The analysis of shared clonotypes was done with the tcR package in R, with sharing normalized by the product of cloneset sizes. To study raw recombination without the effects of thymic and clonal selection, out-of-frame nonproductive sequences were analyzed. TCRdb trimmed the raw reads at Q25, called clones with MiXCR and kept productive beta chains. Rows are unified per CDR3 protein, each entry keeping the most common DNA and genes. None of the V and J calls come from the authors' own analysis; TCRdb made them. Within this sample are hundreds of thousands of distinct CDR3 sequences, with roughly 6% of them counted one time only. Approximately 1.6% of the sample lies in the top ten.

The rearranged segments are TRBV20-1 and TRBJ2-5; TRBD1 matches 11 bases in the middle. The clonotype originates from a man younger than 35 in good health. Sequencing used naive T cells sorted from blood. According to the study, the label for this sample's cell subset or site signals: cells isolated with a human naive T-cell isolation kit. CDR3 protein: CSFIGTGGQETQYF. In nucleotide form, the sequence is TGCAGCTTTATTGGGACAGGGGGCCAAGAGACCCAGTACTTC.